The present T cell receptor (beta chain) was sequenced within a study of early stage breast cancer tumors. The wider study: Most invasive tumors, about 75% of the 16, were ER+/PR+/HER2-. General study results and limits: Tumor and normal breast were distinguished via blood comparison in about 90% of the 16 patients. Most shared enriched TCRB sequences were commonly generated ones.

V dropped 5 bases and J dropped 0; count of bases not matched to a gene: 6. The CDR3 contains 17 residues. In germline, CDR1 is SGHTA, CDR2 FQGTGA. Generated by immunoSEQ multiplex PCR, the TCRdb table keeps only in-frame clones and is missing some. Here the sample spans roughly 19,000 clones, 76% being singletons. This clone was picked up a small number of times. Its target is not known. This TCR derives from a person in their 60s with breast cancer. Material: blood. This rearrangement joins TRBV7-3 to TRBJ2-1; 11 bases are shared with TRBD1. CDR3 sequence reads: CASSQGDRGSSYNEQFF. CDR3 coding DNA: TGTGCCAGCAGCCAAGGGGACAGGGGGAGCTCCTACAATGAGCAGTTCTTC.